This T cell receptor (beta chain) was captured by sequencing in a study of control samples from healthy donors and cancer patients. This CDR3 has 16 amino acids. The ends were cut back, 3 bases at V and 1 base at J, with 13 bases in the middle. The germline V gene encodes CDR1 KGHSH and CDR2 LQKENI. Assay used: immunoSEQ multiplex PCR; TCRdb lists only in-frame clones, some missing. The sample carries more than 100,000 clones, 75% to 90% recorded once. This sequence joins TRBV18 and TRBJ2-4; D gene ambiguous. The sample consisted of PBMCs. This clonotype was obtained from a man aged 55 to 70 with lung cancer. CDR3 protein: CASSPAADGAKNIQYF. The CDR3 DNA sequence: TGTGCCAGCTCACCCGCAGCTGACGGGGCCAAAAACATTCAGTACTTC.